This entry is about one TCR beta chain. Its specificity is not known. These data originate in a study of cytomegalovirus exposure and HLA in healthy donors. Both 60 Vbeta primers and 13 Jbeta primers went into the PCR. As processed by the authors: Later, an analysis found 80 million or so unique TCR beta chains, and 8.5 million to 14 million of these were shared. Profiled with immunoSEQ multiplex PCR; TCRdb holds only in-frame clones, not every one. Clone size and the V and J calls come from that table; the DNA yielded D and trimming. The sample lists 150,000 to 170,000 clones, less than 80% seen once, with around 2.3% in the top ten. Study-wide points: Sequencing likely generated an artifact that appeared as a cluster of highly shared sequence variants.

CDR3 length: 17 residues. Germline CDR1 is SNHLY and CDR2 is FYNNEI. Trimming took 6 bases from V and 4 from J, leaving 21 bases between them. The V call is TRBV2, the J call TRBJ1-4; D unresolved. Sequenced input: PBMCs. This clonotype was sampled from a man aged 30 to 39 in good health and CMV-seronegative. The CDR3 DNA reads as TGTGCCAGCAGCCAGGATATGGGTCTCTCCCTTAATGAAAAACTGTTTTTT. Its translation is CASSQDMGLSLNEKLFF.